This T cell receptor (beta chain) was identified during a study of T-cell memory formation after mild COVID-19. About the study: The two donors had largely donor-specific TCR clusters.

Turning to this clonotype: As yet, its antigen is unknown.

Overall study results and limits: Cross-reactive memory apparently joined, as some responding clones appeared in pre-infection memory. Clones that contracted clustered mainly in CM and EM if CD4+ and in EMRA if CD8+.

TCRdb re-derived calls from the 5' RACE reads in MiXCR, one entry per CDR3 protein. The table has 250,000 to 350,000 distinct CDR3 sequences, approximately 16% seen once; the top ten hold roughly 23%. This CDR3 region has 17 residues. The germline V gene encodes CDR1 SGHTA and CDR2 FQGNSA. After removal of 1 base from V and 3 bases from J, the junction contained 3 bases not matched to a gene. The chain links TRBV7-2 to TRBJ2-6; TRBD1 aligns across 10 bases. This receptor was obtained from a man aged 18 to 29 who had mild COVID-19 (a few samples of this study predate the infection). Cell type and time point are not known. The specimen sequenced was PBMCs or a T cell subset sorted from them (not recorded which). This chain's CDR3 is CASSLGQGANGANVLTF. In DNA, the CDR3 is TGTGCCAGCAGCTTAGGACAGGGGGCGAATGGGGCCAACGTCCTGACTTTC. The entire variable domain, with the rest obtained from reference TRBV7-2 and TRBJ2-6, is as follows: GAGVSQSPSNKVTEKGKDVELRCDPISGHTALYWYRQSLGQGLEFLIYFQGNSAPDKSGLPSDRFSAERTGGSVSTLTIQRTQQEDSAVYLCASSLGQGANGANVLTFGAGSRLTVL.